Listed below are T cell receptor beta chains from one sample, sequenced in a study of shared clonotypes between healthy human individuals. The repertoire was sequenced with immunoSEQ multiplex PCR; TCRdb's copy has only in-frame clones and lacks some. The table lists almost 700,000 clones, under 95% of them singletons. Sequencing was carried out using naive CD8+ T cells sorted from blood. The receptors here all came from a man aged 25-45 years in good health. CDR3s include the opening cysteine and the closing phenylalanine or tryptophan. The D gene is left open where the match is weak.

CDR3aa | CDR3nt | j_gene | len | d_gene | v_gene
CASSQDEWVSEKLFF | TGCGCCAGCAGCCAAGACGAGTGGGTTAGTGAAAAACTGTTTTTT | TRBJ1-4 | 15 | . | TRBV4-1
CASSLGDRAYEQYF | TGTGCCAGCAGCTTGGGCGACAGGGCCTACGAGCAGTACTTC | TRBJ2-7 | 14 | TRBD1 | TRBV5-4
CASSVGTGGGYEQYF | TGTGCCAGCAGCGTAGGGACAGGGGGTGGCTACGAGCAGTACTTC | TRBJ2-7 | 15 | TRBD1 | TRBV9
CASSLALTTPEQFF | TGCGCCAGCAGCTTGGCCTTAACTACCCCAGAGCAGTTCTTC | TRBJ2-1 | 14 | . | TRBV5-1
CASSWRGQGKTEAFF | TGCGCCAGCAGCTGGAGGGGACAGGGGAAGACTGAAGCTTTCTTT | TRBJ1-1 | 15 | TRBD1 | TRBV5-1
CASSALRVGRENEKLFF | TGTGCCAGCAGCGCCCTCCGAGTGGGCAGGGAGAATGAAAAACTGTTTTTT | TRBJ1-4 | 17 | . | TRBV7-9
CASSETRRIQETQYF | TGTGCCAGCAGCGAGACACGCCGTATACAAGAGACCCAGTACTTC | TRBJ2-5 | 15 | . | TRBV27
CASSQGGGGQYQPQHF | TGTGCCAGCAGCCAAGGGGGAGGGGGGCAGTATCAGCCCCAGCATTTT | TRBJ1-5 | 16 | . | TRBV7-9
CASSQVEGMAGELFF | TGCGCCAGCAGCCAAGTCGAGGGGATGGCCGGGGAGCTGTTTTTT | TRBJ2-2 | 15 | . | TRBV4-1
CASSLGAGFNQPQHF | TGTGCCAGCAGCTTGGGGGCAGGGTTTAATCAGCCCCAGCATTTT | TRBJ1-5 | 15 | . | TRBV5-6